Here is one T cell receptor beta chain with its context. Its antigen is undetermined. Treatment in this sample: around 19 received Ad26.COV2.S at low or high dose, single or two shots; about 5 received placebo; per-sample allocation not given. Sampling was done on day 63 after the first vaccine or placebo injection. This sample is part of a study of Ad26.COV2.S vaccination and SARS-CoV-2 variants. Study details: Doses of Ad26.COV2.S were injected into muscle once or twice, 56 days apart.

The germline CDR1 and CDR2 sequences are MNHEY and SMNVEV (reference sequence). CDR3 length equals 15 residues. J gave up 4 bases and V 6 bases, and 3 bases lay outside the gene matches. Study-level points and caveats: Participants given vaccine showed non-spike TCR breadth similar to that of placebo recipients.

Here immunoSEQ multiplex PCR was the method, and the copy in TCRdb shows in-frame clones only, minus some. There are 380,000 or so clones in the sample; about 85% occur only once, and approximately 5.9% lies in the top ten. The chain uses TRBV27 and TRBJ2-2; 12 bases map to TRBD2. The receptor was isolated from a person aged 18 to 65 who received the Ad26.COV2.S COVID-19 vaccine or a placebo. This material consisted of peripheral blood, taken in a trial of Ad26.COV2.S vaccine versus placebo. The CDR3 region is CASRGLAGSTGELFF. For the CDR3, the DNA is TGTGCCAGCAGAGGACTAGCGGGATCCACCGGGGAGCTGTTTTTT.